These 18 T cell receptor beta chains were all obtained from the same sample, sequenced in a study of cytotoxic CD8 clonotypes in ibrutinib-treated CLL. The table came from immunoSEQ multiplex PCR; TCRdb's copy has only in-frame clones and leaves some out. The sample has more than 45,000 clones, roughly 80% seen once; the top ten hold about a fifth. The sample consisted of PBMCs, taken after 24 months of ibrutinib treatment. The receptors were sampled from a human donor with chronic lymphocytic leukemia.

The chain uses TRBV7-3 and TRBJ2-7; the match to TRBD2 covers 10 bases. The CDR3 extends over 15 amino acids. CDR1 is SGHTA, CDR2 FQGTGA, per germline. V lost 6 bases to trimming and J lost 2 bases; unmatched junction nucleotides: 7. The CDR3 bases are TGTGCCAGCAGTTCTAGCGGGAGTCCTACCTACGAGCAGTACTTC. Translated, it gives CASSSSGSPTYEQYF.

J is TRBJ1-1 and V is TRBV5-8, with D uncertain. V dropped 2 bases and J dropped 1 base, with 9 bases sitting between them. Germline CDR1 SGHTS, CDR2 YDEGEE. The CDR3 totals 14 residues. CDR3 DNA sequence: TGTGCCAGCAGCTTTACTCTCAGGAACACTGAAGCTTTCTTT. This gives the protein CASSFTLRNTEAFF.

This sequence joins TRBV14 and TRBJ1-1; perhaps TRBD1 as D (6 bases). V gave up 1 base and J gave up 6 bases, with 12 bases separating them. This CDR3 comprises 14 residues. Looked up from germline, CDR1 is SGHDN and CDR2 is FVKESK. CDR3 region: CASSQVGGRAEAFF. The CDR3 DNA reads TGTGCCAGCAGCCAAGTTGGGGGGCGTGCTGAAGCTTTCTTT.

The V and J genes are TRBV5-4 and TRBJ2-1; possibly TRBD2 for D (6 bases). V lost 4 bases, J lost 5 bases, and 16 bases lay in between. CDR3 length equals 15 residues. Germline assignment: CDR1 SGHNT and CDR2 YYREEE (reference sequence). The CDR3 nucleotides read TGTGCCAGCAGCCAAGGGACTCCGCGAAACAATGAGCAGTTCTTC. Amino acid sequence: CASSQGTPRNNEQFF.

The chain recombines TRBV2 with TRBJ1-2; no clear D. Per germline, CDR1 SNHLY and CDR2 FYNNEI. The CDR3 is 14 residues long. V was shortened by 0 bases and J by 2 bases, with 7 bases between the two germline ends. The CDR3 here is CASSEARRNYGYTF. The CDR3 region has the DNA TGTGCCAGCAGTGAAGCTAGGAGGAACTATGGCTACACCTTC.

This rearrangement joins TRBV6-5 to TRBJ2-1; TRBD2 might be the D (5 bases). CDR1 and CDR2 (germline): MNHEY, SVGAGI. V was trimmed by 3 bases and J by 4 bases, leaving 13 bases between them. The CDR3 consists of 15 residues. The CDR3 DNA follows: TGTGCCAGCAGTTATGCCCCCGGGATGTACAATGAGCAGTTCTTC. Amino acid sequence: CASSYAPGMYNEQFF.

This rearrangement joins TRBV6-6 to TRBJ1-2, with D hard to call. The CDR3 extends over 12 amino acids. From germline, CDR1 is MNHNY and CDR2 SVGAGI (reference sequence). V lost 6 bases and J 3 bases, leaving 8 bases between the germline ends. CDR3 DNA sequence: TGTGCCAGCAGCCGAGACGACTATGGCTACACCTTC. Its protein product is CASSRDDYGYTF.

The chain has TRBV6-5 and TRBJ1-3; D not resolved. The CDR3 length is 15 residues. Germline values: CDR1 MNHEY, CDR2 SVGAGI. V gave up 0 bases and J gave up 1 base, with 7 bases separating them. The CDR3 nucleotides are TGTGCCAGCAGTTACTCCTCCGGGTCTGGAAACACCATATATTTT. Its translation: CASSYSSGSGNTIYF.

The chain couples TRBV29-1 to TRBJ1-1; 9 nucleotides agree with TRBD1. Trimming removed 6 bases from V and 7 bases from J; junction bases left unmatched: 9. CDR1 SQVTM and CDR2 ANQGSEA come from the germline V gene. This CDR3 has 13 amino acids. CDR3 nucleotide sequence: TGCAGCGTCGGGGGACAGGGAACTTATGAAGCTTTCTTT. Encoded protein: CSVGGQGTYEAFF.

The chain links TRBV5-1 to TRBJ1-5; no clear D. The CDR3 covers 12 residues. CDR1 SGHRS and CDR2 YFSETQ come from the germline V gene. V was shortened by 0 bases and J by 10 bases, with 8 bases between the two germline ends. CDR3 residues: CASSLDGFPQHF. The CDR3 region has the DNA TGCGCCAGCAGCTTGGACGGCTTTCCCCAGCATTTT.

V is TRBV7-3 and J is TRBJ2-2; D uncertain. Germline CDR1 and CDR2: SGHTA and FQGTGA. CDR3 length equals 15 residues. Between the trimmed V and J ends, which lost 4 bases and 2 bases, there was a span of 11 bases. This CDR3 reads CASSSGRSNTGELFF. The CDR3 nucleotides are TGTGCCAGCAGCTCCGGAAGATCCAACACCGGGGAGCTGTTTTTT.

This chain joins TRBV28 and TRBJ2-1; 11 nucleotides agree with TRBD2. Germline lookup yields CDR1 MDHEN and CDR2 SYDVKM. V lost 0 bases and J lost 9; bases outside the gene matches: 10. The CDR3 loop spans 17 amino acids. CDR3 residues: CASSLWDLAGGPGEQFF. DNA of the CDR3: TGTGCCAGCAGTTTATGGGACTTAGCGGGAGGGCCCGGTGAGCAGTTCTTC.

CDR3 bases: TGTGCCAGCAGCTTAAAAGCGGGACAGGGGAACACTGAAGCTTTCTTT. Its translation: CASSLKAGQGNTEAFF. The gene calls are TRBV7-6 and TRBJ1-1, with 9 bases fitting TRBD1. Per the germline V gene, CDR1 is SGHVS and CDR2 is FNYEAQ. CDR3 size: 16 residues. Unmatched junction bases numbered 5, after V lost 2 bases and J lost 1 base.

The CDR3 DNA follows: TGTGCCAGCAGTTTCCGCGACCTGGTTGGCAATCAGCCCCAGCATTTT. This sequence encodes CASSFRDLVGNQPQHF. The chain uses TRBV28 and TRBJ1-5; D remains ambiguous. CDR1 is MDHEN and CDR2 is SYDVKM in the germline V gene. This CDR3 spans 16 amino acids. Trimming left V 3 bases short and J 2 bases short, with 14 bases between.

For the CDR3, the DNA is TGTGCCAGTAAAGGGGGTTTACGATCTGGGGCCAACGTCCTGACTTTC. This sequence encodes CASKGGLRSGANVLTF. V usage is TRBV19 and J usage is TRBJ2-6; D is possibly TRBD1 (6 bases). This CDR3 is built from 16 residues. The V end was cut by 7 bases, the J end by 1 base, with 14 bases between. CDR1 is LNHDA and CDR2 is SQIVND in the germline V gene (reference sequence).

The V and J genes are TRBV5-1 and TRBJ2-1; D is uncertain. The germline CDR1 and CDR2 sequences are SGHRS and YFSETQ. The length of the CDR3 is 15 residues. The V end was cut by 0 bases, the J end by 7 bases, with 14 bases between. The CDR3 reads CASSLEVGKGNEQFF. In nucleotides, the CDR3 is TGCGCCAGCAGCTTGGAGGTGGGAAAGGGAAATGAGCAGTTCTTC.

V gene TRBV7-9 combines with J gene TRBJ2-1; TRBD2 aligns across 10 bases. The V gene's germline CDR1 is SEHNR and CDR2 FQNEAQ (reference sequence). V lost 5 bases to trimming and J lost 6 bases; unmatched junction nucleotides: 1. The CDR3 sequence is 13 residues long. This CDR3 reads CASSPSGSNEQFF. The CDR3 nucleotides are TGTGCCAGCAGCCCTAGCGGGAGCAATGAGCAGTTCTTC.

The J gene is TRBJ2-7, the V gene TRBV7-2; D remains ambiguous. This CDR3 region has 14 residues. The germline V gene has CDR1 SGHTA and CDR2 FQGNSA. Trimming pared 2 bases from V and 1 base from J, leaving 9 bases between. The CDR3 region has the DNA TGTGCCAGCAGCTTAAGTTCCCAATCCTACGAGCAGTACTTC. Amino acid sequence: CASSLSSQSYEQYF.